Below, 14 T cell receptor beta chains from the same sample are listed, as sequenced in a study of cytomegalovirus exposure and HLA in healthy donors. A multiplex PCR was run with 60 Vbeta primers and 13 Jbeta primers. Sequencing used immunoSEQ multiplex PCR; TCRdb keeps in-frame clones, though not all of them. The data show 130,000 or so clones, and the top ten clones hold approximately 1.8%. What was sequenced was PBMCs. These receptors all come from a man between 18 and 29 years old in good health and CMV-seronegative.

The chain recombines TRBV6-5 with TRBJ2-3; 9 bases align to TRBD1. In germline, CDR1 is MNHEY, CDR2 SVGAGI. CDR3 length: 15 amino acids. J lost 6 bases, V lost 7 bases, and 11 bases had no gene match. CDR3 in amino acids: CASKRAPQGADTQYF. The CDR3 DNA sequence: TGTGCCAGCAAGAGGGCTCCACAGGGGGCCGATACGCAGTATTTT.

The chain links TRBV27 to TRBJ1-2; possible D gene TRBD1, 5 bases. The CDR3 contains 11 residues. Deletions cut 5 bases from V and 8 bases from J, with 9 bases between. CDR1 is MNHEY and CDR2 is SMNVEV in the germline V gene (reference sequence). CDR3 coding DNA: TGTGCCAGCAGTCAGGGTGGAGGCTACACCTTC. The encoded protein is CASSQGGGYTF.

The gene calls are TRBV6-5 and TRBJ1-1, with a tentative D call TRBD1 (5 bases). V was clipped by 0 bases and J by 10 bases, with 18 bases between them. This CDR3 is built from 15 residues. Germline V gives CDR1 MNHEY, CDR2 SVGAGI. The CDR3 here is CASSYSYIVGRGAFF. The CDR3 DNA follows: TGTGCCAGCAGTTACTCCTACATCGTGGGGAGGGGAGCTTTCTTT.

V is TRBV18 and J is TRBJ2-5; D perhaps matches TRBD1 (6 bases). The V gene lost 6 bases and the J gene lost 2 bases, with 10 bases spanning the gap. Germline-derived CDR1 and CDR2 are KGHSH and LQKENI. This CDR3 contains 13 residues. In DNA form, the CDR3 reads TGTGCCAGCTCCGAGGACAGACAAGAGACCCAGTACTTC. Translated: CASSEDRQETQYF.

This sequence joins TRBV7-2 and TRBJ2-1; D uncertain. This CDR3 region has 12 residues. Germline V lookup: CDR1 SGHTA, CDR2 FQGNSA. The V end lost 4 bases, the J end lost 10 bases, and 11 bases lay between the germline ends. CDR3: CASSSVSREQFF. CDR3 coding DNA: TGTGCCAGCAGCTCCGTCTCGAGGGAGCAGTTCTTC.

The gene calls are TRBV7-2 and TRBJ2-7; no clear D gene. CDR3 length equals 12 residues. V was clipped by 1 base and J by 2 bases, with 3 bases between them. The germline CDR1 and CDR2 sequences are SGHTA and FQGNSA. Here the CDR3 DNA reads TGTGCCAGCAGCTTAGTCACCTACGAGCAGTACTTC. This gives the protein CASSLVTYEQYF.

The rearrangement joins TRBV4-2 to TRBJ1-1; D not resolved. V was pared by 1 base and J by 0 bases, with 9 bases between. The CDR3 length is 15 residues. Germline V lookup: CDR1 LGHNA, CDR2 YNFKEQ. The CDR3 here is CASSQGESMNTEAFF. The DNA for the CDR3 is TGTGCCAGCAGCCAAGGAGAGAGCATGAACACTGAAGCTTTCTTT.

The V and J genes are TRBV28 and TRBJ1-5, with 7 bases aligning to TRBD1. This CDR3 contains 16 residues. Germline CDR1 is MDHEN and CDR2 is SYDVKM. V lost 4 bases and J lost 3; bases outside the gene matches: 9. This CDR3 is CASSSATGTVNQPQHF. For the CDR3, the DNA is TGTGCCAGCAGTTCCGCCACCGGGACAGTCAATCAGCCCCAGCATTTT.

The genes are TRBV18 and TRBJ1-4, with 10 bases identical to TRBD1. The V segment lost 4 bases and the J segment 8 bases; nucleotides outside the gene matches: 10. Per germline, CDR1 KGHSH and CDR2 LQKENI. The CDR3 runs 16 residues. The CDR3: CASSLGQGEDLEKLFF. The CDR3 bases are TGTGCCAGCTCACTAGGACAGGGGGAAGATCTGGAAAAACTGTTTTTT.

V gene TRBV5-1 combines with J gene TRBJ1-2; tentative D call: TRBD1 (6 bases). Between the trimmed V and J ends, which lost 4 bases and 8 bases, there was a span of 15 bases. The length of the CDR3 is 13 residues. The germline V gene has CDR1 SGHRS and CDR2 YFSETQ. The CDR3, as DNA: TGCGCCAGCAGCCCGGACGGACAGAGCGGCTACACCTTC. Residues: CASSPDGQSGYTF. The complete variable domain, with remaining parts taken from reference TRBV5-1 and TRBJ1-2, reads KAGVTQTPRYLIKTRGQQVTLSCSPISGHRSVSWYQQTPGQGLQFLFEYFSETQRNKGNFPGRFSGRQFSNSRSEMNVSTLELGDSALYLCASSPDGQSGYTFGSGTRLTVV.

The V call is TRBV19, the J call TRBJ2-7; possibly TRBD2 for D (6 bases). The V end was cut by 3 bases, the J end by 4 bases, with 10 bases between. This CDR3 comprises 13 residues. Germline-derived CDR1 and CDR2 are LNHDA and SQIVND (reference sequence). The chain's CDR3 is CASSIQGGYEQYF. The CDR3 DNA reads TGTGCCAGTAGTATCCAGGGAGGATACGAGCAGTACTTC.

The J gene is TRBJ2-3, the V gene TRBV7-3; 10 nucleotides match TRBD2. Germline V gene data show CDR1 as SGHTA and CDR2 as FQGTGA. CDR3 size: 15 residues. V trimming: 5 bases; J trimming: 0 bases; junction bases outside the gene matches: 2. The CDR3 region has the DNA TGTGCCAGCAGCCCACTAGCGGGGAGCACAGATACGCAGTATTTT. Residues: CASSPLAGSTDTQYF. The complete variable domain, with remaining parts taken from reference TRBV7-3 and TRBJ2-3, reads GAGVSQTPSNKVTEKGKYVELRCDPISGHTALYWYRQSLGQGPEFLIYFQGTGAADDSGLPNDRFFAVRPEGSVSTLKIQRTERGDSAVYLCASSPLAGSTDTQYFGPGTRLTVL.

CDR3 DNA: TGTGCCAGCAGTAGACAGGGGGCGGCCTATAATTCACCCCTCCACTTT. Its translation: CASSRQGAAYNSPLHF. The chain couples TRBV27 to TRBJ1-6; 10 bases map to TRBD1. J gave up 2 bases and V 5 bases, and 3 bases lay outside the gene matches. CDR1 and CDR2 from the germline V gene are MNHEY and SMNVEV (reference sequence). The CDR3 consists of 16 residues.

The rearrangement uses TRBV28 and TRBJ1-2; 9 bases are a match to TRBD1. The ends lost 7 bases at V and 10 bases at J; junction bases unmatched: 4. The germline V gene encodes CDR1 MDHEN and CDR2 SYDVKM. The CDR3 sequence is 11 residues long. The CDR3 DNA follows: TGTGCCAGCACCTCACAGGGGGCCTACACCTTC. Its protein product is CASTSQGAYTF.